This TCR beta chain was found in a study of human T cells and chemical hapten exposure (dated by TCRdb to the early 2020s). With regard to the full study: For sensitization, 2% DPC in acetone was applied to a 2 cm by 2 cm area of upper inner arm skin. Throughout the study period of about 25 weeks, patients also received therapeutic DPC doses to the scalp every week. Patch tests used Finn chambers with 0.01% DPC on the upper back, scored after 6 days by International Contact Dermatitis Research Group standards. The mostly female patient cohort included alopecia areata with under or over 50% scalp involvement, alopecia totalis and alopecia universalis. Libraries were pooled for sequencing, and per-sample TCR yields varied mainly because of small differences in library volumes within the pool. The study tracked peripheral blood TCR repertoire changes in vivo during primary and secondary sensitization to the hapten diphenylcyclopropenone (DPC) in alopecia patients. Blood was sampled from patients pre-sensitization (week 0) and at 2, 6 and about 24 weeks after DPC sensitization. Blood for TCR sequencing was provided by twenty-nine alopecia patients at one to four time points (pre-sensitization, 2, 6 and 24 weeks). The paper's findings and limits, for the study overall: Patch test score correlated positively with the number of PT1 expanded TCRs, reaching significance at thresholds 8, 16 and 32 but not at 4. The number of TCRs above 1 in 1000 frequency did not change with DPC sensitization; there was no evidence of global repertoire structure alterations. Significantly more large CDR3 similarity clusters were formed by expanded TCRs than by pre-sensitization or healthy control sets, consistent with antigen-driven responses. Because every patient had alopecia, a presumed autoimmune disease, the patients' immune response might differ from that of healthy individuals. After repeated subsampling, changes were observed in the strength of the expansion versus patch-test correlation and in the threshold at which the correlation became significant.

The time point label here, explained by the study, means: pre-sensitization, week 0. The sample's treatment or condition label is to be understood as: therapeutic diphenylcyclopropenone sensitization with weekly scalp DPC. Blood at each patch-test visit was drawn before the patch test was applied. Eligible patients were aged 18 to 70, diagnosed with alopecia, deemed suitable for DPC therapy, and excluded if pregnant. Unfractionated whole blood was collected in Tempus Blood RNA tubes, and total RNA was extracted from that blood. V and J are truncated by 4 bases and 2 bases respectively, leaving an intervening sequence of 14 bases. The germline V gene sets CDR1 to SGHRS and CDR2 to YFSETQ. Counted from cysteine to phenylalanine, this CDR3 has 15 amino acids. Of the read, only the CDR3 DNA is kept; its 45 bases are in frame from base 1. Libraries were prepared through RACE. These reads were obtained on a NextSeq 500. During library preparation, unique molecular identifiers were attached to individual cDNA molecules so that TCRs could be counted in a quantitative, reproducible way. For every blood RNA sample, sequencing covered both the TCR alpha and TCR beta chains. Regarding the original processing steps: Samples had a median of about 90,000 TCRs, with a range from roughly 23,224 to 700,000. V, J and CDR3 annotation of the TCR reads was performed with the Decombinator software suite. To make PS versus PT1 abundance plots, every sample was subsampled to the same number of TCRs (28,000). TCRs were defined as expanded if absent before sensitization and observed at least eight times at the 2-week time point. TCRdb took the public reads, trimmed them with fastp at Q25, ran MiXCR for clone calling and kept in-frame beta chains. Each record represents a unique CDR3 protein, reported with the most common genes and DNA among its rows. The V and J calls were not made by the authors but by TCRdb's processing. The sample table holds under 200,000 distinct CDR3 sequences, of which about 31% were seen once. Less than 3.5% of the sample rests with the top ten.

This clonotype has only a few counts. The antigen it recognizes is unknown. Within one base of it there is no much larger clone, and no base qualities were kept. The sequenced sample was whole blood, obtained in connection with sensitization to the hapten diphenylcyclopropenone (DPC). The V and J genes are TRBV5-1 and TRBJ2-3; the D gene assignment is ambiguous. This receptor was obtained from a woman in her twenties or thirties with alopecia areata. Some clones in this sample may be carry-over from other donors' samples. CDR3 sequence: CASSPVRRYTDTQYF. Here is the DNA: TGCGCCAGCAGCCCCGTCAGGCGTTACACAGATACGCAGTATTTT.